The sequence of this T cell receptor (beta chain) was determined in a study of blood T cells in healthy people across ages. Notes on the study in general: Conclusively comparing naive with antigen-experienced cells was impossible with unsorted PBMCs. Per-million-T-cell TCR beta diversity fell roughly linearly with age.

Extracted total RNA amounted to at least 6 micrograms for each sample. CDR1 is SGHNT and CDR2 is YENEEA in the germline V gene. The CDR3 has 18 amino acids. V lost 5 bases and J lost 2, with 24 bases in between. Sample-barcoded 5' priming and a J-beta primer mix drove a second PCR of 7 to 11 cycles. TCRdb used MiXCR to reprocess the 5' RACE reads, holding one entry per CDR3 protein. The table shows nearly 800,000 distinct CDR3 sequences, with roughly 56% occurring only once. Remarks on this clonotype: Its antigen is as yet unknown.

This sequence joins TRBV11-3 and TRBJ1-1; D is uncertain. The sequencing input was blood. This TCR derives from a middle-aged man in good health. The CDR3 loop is CASSPRLGRNFGNTEAFF. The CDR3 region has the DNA TGTGCCAGCAGCCCAAGACTTGGACGGAATTTTGGAAACACTGAAGCTTTCTTT.